The 20 T cell receptor beta chains reported below all come from one sample, sequenced in a study of OX40 agonist ivuxolimab in advanced cancers. Assay: immunoSEQ multiplex PCR; the TCRdb copy retains only in-frame clones and omits some. This sample has tens of thousands of clones; about 83% occur once, and the top ten carry approximately 4.2%. The sample was CD4+ or CD8+ T cells sorted from blood, taken in a trial of the OX40 agonist ivuxolimab. These receptors were obtained from an adult with an advanced solid tumor such as melanoma, head and neck, liver or kidney cancer.

The V and J genes are TRBV18 and TRBJ1-1; 9 nucleotides agree with TRBD1. The length of the CDR3 is 17 residues. Trimming removed 2 bases from V and 5 bases from J; junction bases left unmatched: 12. Looked up from germline, CDR1 is KGHSH and CDR2 is LQKENI. Here the CDR3 reads CASSPRTQGAPGTEAFF. The CDR3 DNA follows: TGTGCCAGCTCACCAAGGACACAGGGGGCGCCGGGGACTGAAGCTTTCTTT.

CDR3 nucleotides: TGCGCCAGCAGCCAAGATAGGAGCCACGCTAATGAAAAACTGTTTTTT. Translation: CASSQDRSHANEKLFF. V is TRBV4-1 and J is TRBJ1-4, with D unresolved. V was shortened by 0 bases and J by 3 bases, with 11 bases between the two germline ends. The CDR3 is 16 amino acids. Germline values: CDR1 MGHRA, CDR2 YSYEKL.

This clone showed up just a few times. The chain links TRBV2 to TRBJ1-5; the match to TRBD1 covers 7 bases. This CDR3 has 13 residues. The germline CDR1 and CDR2 sequences are SNHLY and FYNNEI. Trimming cost V 6 bases and J 1 base; bases outside gene matches: 0. DNA of the CDR3: TGTGCCAGCAGGGGACAGAGCAATCAGCCCCAGCATTTT. Translated, it gives CASRGQSNQPQHF.

The chain couples TRBV5-1 to TRBJ1-4; D unresolved. Germline lookup yields CDR1 SGHRS and CDR2 YFSETQ. This CDR3 spans 16 amino acids. V lost 4 bases to trimming and J lost 0 bases, with 13 bases between them. CDR3 protein: CASSPGKIATNEKLFF. CDR3 DNA: TGCGCCAGCAGCCCCGGGAAAATTGCAACTAATGAAAAACTGTTTTTT.

The gene calls are TRBV27 and TRBJ2-2; 12 bases match TRBD2. V was clipped by 2 bases and J by 4 bases; unmatched bases: 5. This CDR3 region has 17 residues. CDR1 is MNHEY, CDR2 SMNVEV, per germline (reference sequence). The CDR3 DNA follows: TGTGCCAGCAGTTTAGCTAGCGGGAGGGCGGTCACCGGGGAGCTGTTTTTT. Its translation is CASSLASGRAVTGELFF.

The J gene is TRBJ1-1, the V gene TRBV28; D unresolved. The CDR3 spans 12 residues. Trimming took 5 bases from V and 1 from J, leaving 5 bases between them. Germline CDR1 and CDR2: MDHEN and SYDVKM. The chain's CDR3 is CASSRPNTEAFF. The CDR3 coding sequence is TGTGCCAGCAGTCGCCCGAACACTGAAGCTTTCTTT.

This chain links TRBV28 with TRBJ1-1; 8 bases line up with TRBD1. This CDR3 has 15 amino acids. Germline V gene sequence: CDR1 MDHEN, CDR2 SYDVKM. Trimming removed 4 bases from V and 3 bases from J; junction bases left unmatched: 7. The CDR3 here is CASSSPGQVYTEAFF. In DNA form, the CDR3 reads TGTGCCAGCAGTTCCCCGGGACAGGTGTACACTGAAGCTTTCTTT. The full variable domain, its missing parts supplied by reference TRBV28 and TRBJ1-1, is DVKVTQSSRYLVKRTGEKVFLECVQDMDHENMFWYRQDPGLGLRLIYFSYDVKMKEKGDIPEGYSVSREKKERFSLILESASTNQTSMYLCASSSPGQVYTEAFFGQGTRLTVV.

The J gene is TRBJ2-1, the V gene TRBV10-2; 10 bases are a match to TRBD2. The CDR3 is 15 amino acids. The germline gives CDR1 WSHSY, CDR2 SAAADI. V shed 4 bases and J 2 bases; nucleotides not matched to a gene: 2. The DNA of the CDR3 is TGCGCCAGCAGTGGCCTAGCGGGAGCCTACAATGAGCAGTTCTTC. It yields the protein CASSGLAGAYNEQFF.

This chain uses TRBV19 with TRBJ2-7; 7 positions match TRBD1. The CDR3 covers 14 residues. CDR1 is LNHDA and CDR2 is SQIVND in the germline V gene (reference sequence). V lost 9 bases, J lost 6 bases, and 14 bases stayed unmatched. CDR3 sequence reads: CASSFNDRASEQYF. DNA for the CDR3: TGTGCCAGCAGCTTTAACGACAGGGCAAGCGAGCAGTACTTC.

V is TRBV19 and J is TRBJ1-5; D is uncertain. The germline V gene has CDR1 LNHDA and CDR2 SQIVND (reference sequence). Trimming cost V 6 bases and J 2 bases, with 11 bases left between them. The CDR3 runs 14 residues. The CDR3 DNA reads TGTGCCAGTAGCCCAGGACGTCGCAATCAGCCCCAGCATTTT. Translation: CASSPGRRNQPQHF. The entire variable domain, with the rest obtained from reference TRBV19 and TRBJ1-5, is as follows: DGGITQSPKYLFRKEGQNVTLSCEQNLNHDAMYWYRQDPGQGLRLIYYSQIVNDFQKGDIAEGYSVSREKKESFPLTVTSAQKNPTAFYLCASSPGRRNQPQHFGDGTRLSIL.

This clone was detected only a few times. The rearrangement links TRBV5-4 to TRBJ2-5; perhaps TRBD2 as D (5 bases). The CDR3 covers 14 residues. V lost 3 bases, J lost 5 bases, and 14 bases lay in between. CDR1 is SGHNT, CDR2 YYREEE, per germline (reference sequence). The CDR3, as DNA: TGTGCCAGCAGCTCTCGGGGTAGTTTGGAGACCCAGTACTTC. Protein product: CASSSRGSLETQYF.

The gene calls are TRBV10-3 and TRBJ1-4, with D perhaps matching TRBD1 (5 bases). Trimming shortened V by 3 bases and J by 5 bases, and 10 bases separated the two germline ends. The CDR3 covers 14 residues. Germline V gene lookup returns CDR1 ENHRY and CDR2 SYGVKD. The CDR3 sequence: CAISDGGGNEKLFF. The CDR3 coding sequence is TGTGCCATCAGTGATGGGGGGGGGAATGAAAAACTGTTTTTT.

The chain has TRBV7-9 and TRBJ1-2; 7 bases are shared with TRBD1. Germline V gene lookup returns CDR1 SEHNR and CDR2 FQNEAQ (reference sequence). The CDR3 runs to 14 residues. V was clipped by 6 bases and J by 2 bases; unmatched bases: 6. CDR3 loop: CASRPGGGNYGYTF. The CDR3 DNA reads TGTGCCAGCAGACCAGGGGGAGGCAACTATGGCTACACCTTC.

For the CDR3, the DNA is TGTGCCACTGCAGGGAGTTTGTCCGGGGCCAACGTCCTGACTTTC. Its translation: CATAGSLSGANVLTF. V gene TRBV6-5 combines with J gene TRBJ2-6, with D perhaps TRBD1 or TRBD2 (5 bases each). The length of the CDR3 is 15 residues. The V end was cut by 10 bases, the J end by 4 bases, with 17 bases between. The germline V gene has CDR1 MNHEY and CDR2 SVGAGI.

The rearrangement uses TRBV11-3 and TRBJ2-7, with 7 positions matching TRBD2. The V segment lost 5 bases and the J segment 7 bases; nucleotides outside the gene matches: 5. CDR1 is SGHNT and CDR2 is YENEEA in the germline V gene. The CDR3 is 12 residues long. The CDR3 DNA reads TGTGCCAGCAGCCCCCCGGGGGGTGAGCAGTACTTC. Encoded protein: CASSPPGGEQYF.

The J gene is TRBJ2-5, the V gene TRBV15; D could derive from TRBD1 or TRBD2 (5 bases each). Germline V gives CDR1 LNHNV, CDR2 YYDKDF (reference sequence). This CDR3 has 15 residues. Trimming took off 0 bases at V and 5 bases at J, with 13 bases between the two ends. Written as DNA, the CDR3 is TGTGCCACCAGCAGAGATTGGGGTGGGGGTGAGACCCAGTACTTC. The encoded protein is CATSRDWGGGETQYF.

V gene TRBV28 combines with J gene TRBJ2-7; TRBD2 matches at 8 bases. This CDR3 contains 19 residues. CDR1 MDHEN and CDR2 SYDVKM come from the germline V gene. With V trimmed by 3 bases and J by 1 base, 17 bases remained unmatched. The CDR3 is CASSFIYGMAGGLSYEQYF. The CDR3 bases are TGTGCCAGCAGTTTTATATATGGAATGGCGGGAGGTTTATCCTACGAGCAGTACTTC.

The chain joins TRBV7-2 to TRBJ2-1; D call uncertain. The CDR3 length is 13 residues. Looked up from germline, CDR1 is SGHTA and CDR2 is FQGNSA. Trimming pared 5 bases from V and 2 bases from J, leaving 7 bases between. CDR3 residues: CASSKGTYNEQFF. Here the CDR3 DNA reads TGTGCCAGCAGCAAAGGGACCTACAATGAGCAGTTCTTC.

The rearrangement links TRBV7-6 to TRBJ2-4; D unresolved. CDR1 SGHVS and CDR2 FNYEAQ come from the germline V gene. The V end lost 4 bases, the J end lost 0 bases, and 1 base lay between the germline ends. CDR3 length: 12 amino acids. CDR3 in amino acids: CASSSAKNIQYF. CDR3 bases: TGTGCCAGCAGCTCAGCCAAAAACATTCAGTACTTC.

The V and J genes are TRBV4-1 and TRBJ2-5, with D tentatively TRBD2 (6 bases). CDR3 length: 17 residues. Per the germline V gene, CDR1 is MGHRA and CDR2 is YSYEKL. The V and J ends lost 5 bases and 2 bases respectively, with 21 bases between them. CDR3 nucleotides: TGCGCCAGCAGCAACGGGCTATTTTCCGCGGGGCAAGAGACCCAGTACTTC. It specifies CASSNGLFSAGQETQYF.